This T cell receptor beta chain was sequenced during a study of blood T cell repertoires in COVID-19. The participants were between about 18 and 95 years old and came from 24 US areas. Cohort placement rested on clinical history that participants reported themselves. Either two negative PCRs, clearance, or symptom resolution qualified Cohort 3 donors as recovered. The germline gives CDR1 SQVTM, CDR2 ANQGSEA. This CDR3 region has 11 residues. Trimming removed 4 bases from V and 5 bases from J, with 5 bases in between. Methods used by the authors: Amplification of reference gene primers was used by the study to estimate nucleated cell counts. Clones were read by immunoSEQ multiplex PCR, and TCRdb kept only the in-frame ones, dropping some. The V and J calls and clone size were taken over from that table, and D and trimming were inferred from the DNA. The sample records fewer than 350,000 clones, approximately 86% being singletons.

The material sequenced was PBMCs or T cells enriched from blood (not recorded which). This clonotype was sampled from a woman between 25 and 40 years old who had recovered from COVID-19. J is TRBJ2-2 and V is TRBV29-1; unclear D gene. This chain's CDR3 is CSVGQTGELFF. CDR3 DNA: TGCAGCGTTGGCCAGACCGGGGAGCTGTTTTTT.